A selection of T cell receptor beta chains follows, all from one sample in a study of OX40 agonist ivuxolimab in advanced cancers. Sequencing was performed with immunoSEQ multiplex PCR; in TCRdb, only in-frame clones are kept and a portion is missing. The sample lists 40,000 to 65,000 clones, less than 90% seen once, with under 5.5% in the top ten. The sample here was CD4+ or CD8+ T cells sorted from blood, taken in a trial of the OX40 agonist ivuxolimab. The receptors come from an adult with an advanced solid tumor such as melanoma, head and neck, liver or kidney cancer. Both conserved end residues are part of each CDR3. D genes are given only for firm matches. The size field is filled for only some rows; it gives once, few, many or a size class.

CDR3 DNA	CDR3 protein	V gene	D gene	clone size	J gene
TGTGCCAGCAGCTCCCACAGGGGCGCCTACAATGAGCAGTTCTTC	CASSSHRGAYNEQFF	TRBV5-4	TRBD1	-	TRBJ2-1
TGTGCCAGCAGCGACTCAGCGGGAGTCTCCTACGAGCAGTACTTC	CASSDSAGVSYEQYF	TRBV7-9	TRBD2	medium-sized	TRBJ2-7
TGTGCCAGCAGCTCAGGTATCGAGGAGCAGTACTTC	CASSSGIEEQYF	TRBV7-2	-	-	TRBJ2-7
TGTGCCAGCAGCCCACTGGGGCTTATTGGGGAGACCCAGTACTTC	CASSPLGLIGETQYF	TRBV9	-	few	TRBJ2-5
TGCGCCAGCAGCTCAGCCCCGGGAGTCCAAGAGACCCAGTACTTC	CASSSAPGVQETQYF	TRBV5-1	-	-	TRBJ2-5
TGTGCCAGCAGCCCGTACAAAGATACGCAGTATTTT	CASSPYKDTQYF	TRBV7-3	-	-	TRBJ2-3
TGCGCCAGCAGCAAAGGAGACCGGGACAGGGGACAAGAGACCCAGTACTTC	CASSKGDRDRGQETQYF	TRBV5-1	TRBD1	-	TRBJ2-5
TGCAGCGTCTGGCAAAGACGCCGAATAACAAAGAATGAGCAGTTCTTC	CSVWQRRRITKNEQFF	TRBV29-1	-	-	TRBJ2-1
TGCGCCAGCACTCCCGGCGGGGGGCCAACTGAAGCTTTCTTT	CASTPGGGPTEAFF	TRBV5-1	-	-	TRBJ1-1
TGCGCCAGCCGGACTAGCGGGTATTACGAGCAGTACTTC	CASRTSGYYEQYF	TRBV5-1	TRBD2	-	TRBJ2-7
TGTGCCAGCAGGGTGAGCGGGACGACCGGGGAGCTGTTTTTT	CASRVSGTTGELFF	TRBV7-6	TRBD2	-	TRBJ2-2
TGCGCCAGCAGAACCCTAGCGGGAGGGACCACGACCACCGGGGAGCTGTTTTTT	CASRTLAGGTTTTGELFF	TRBV5-1	TRBD2	-	TRBJ2-2
TGTGCCAGCAGCTTAGCCGGGTTCACTGAAGCTTTCTTT	CASSLAGFTEAFF	TRBV7-3	-	-	TRBJ1-1
TGCGCCAGCAGCTTGAATAGCGGGAGGCAAGACGAGCAGTACTTC	CASSLNSGRQDEQYF	TRBV5-1	TRBD2	-	TRBJ2-7
TGTGCCAGCAGCCATGGTGCAGCTTTCTTT	CASSHGAAFF	TRBV4-2	-	-	TRBJ1-1
TGTGCCTGGAGTCTGGCCGTCCAAGAGACCCAGTACTTC	CAWSLAVQETQYF	TRBV30	-	-	TRBJ2-5
TGTGCCAGCCGGGACTTAGGTTCGGGAAACATTCAGTACTTC	CASRDLGSGNIQYF	TRBV7-9	-	-	TRBJ2-4
TGTGCCGGACGAGCCCTGAAGGGAGATACGCAGTATTTT	CAGRALKGDTQYF	TRBV28	-	-	TRBJ2-3
TGTGCCAGTAGTCCCCTTACTAGCGGGCCAACCTACGAGCAGTACTTC	CASSPLTSGPTYEQYF	TRBV19	TRBD2	-	TRBJ2-7
TGTGCCAGTAGTATAATTGGACCTAACTATGGCTACACCTTC	CASSIIGPNYGYTF	TRBV19	-	-	TRBJ1-2
TGTGCCAGCAGCTCACCAGGGCCTTACAATGAGCAGTTCTTC	CASSSPGPYNEQFF	TRBV7-3	-	-	TRBJ2-1
TGTGCCTGGTCCAGGGAGGAAGGAGGCTACACCTTC	CAWSREEGGYTF	TRBV30	-	-	TRBJ1-2
TGTGCCAGCAGGGGATTTCTCCATAGCAATCAGCCCCAGCATTTT	CASRGFLHSNQPQHF	TRBV28	-	-	TRBJ1-5
TGTGCCTGGACCCGGGACTCTGCCTACGAGCAGTACTTC	CAWTRDSAYEQYF	TRBV30	-	once	TRBJ2-7
TGTGCCATCAGTGAGTCCACAGGGGGCTCTGGGGCCAACGTCCTGACTTTC	CAISESTGGSGANVLTF	TRBV10-3	TRBD1	-	TRBJ2-6
TGTGCTAGTGGTTTGGACACGAGACAGGGAGGGCGGCAGGAAAAACTGTTTTTT	CASGLDTRQGGRQEKLFF	TRBV12-5	TRBD1	medium-sized	TRBJ1-4
TGTGCCAGCAGTTTACCCACTAGCGGGAGGGCCACCAAAAACATTCAGTACTTC	CASSLPTSGRATKNIQYF	TRBV28	TRBD2	few	TRBJ2-4
TGTGCCAGCAGCTCGGGCTTTCTGACATCCCCGTTCTTC	CASSSGFLTSPFF	TRBV7-6	-	-	TRBJ2-1
TGCGCCAGCAGTCTCTTACTTCAAGAGACCCAGTACTTC	CASSLLLQETQYF	TRBV5-1	-	-	TRBJ2-5
TGTGCCAGCACCTCAGGACAGGGGGCTTGGACTGAAGCTTTCTTT	CASTSGQGAWTEAFF	TRBV7-9	TRBD1	-	TRBJ1-1
TGCGCCAGCAGTGAATGGGGTGAGCAGTTCTTC	CASSEWGEQFF	TRBV10-2	-	-	TRBJ2-1
TGCGCCAGCAGCTTGACTAGCGGGAGGGTCTACAATGAGCAGTTCTTC	CASSLTSGRVYNEQFF	TRBV5-1	TRBD2	-	TRBJ2-1
TGCGCCAGCAGCCAAGCCCGGGGGAGCAGCGGGGGCTCCTACAATGAGCAGTTCTTC	CASSQARGSSGGSYNEQFF	TRBV4-3	TRBD2	-	TRBJ2-1
TGTGCCAGCCGGGACAGGGGGCTGGACGAGCAGTACTTC	CASRDRGLDEQYF	TRBV19	TRBD1	-	TRBJ2-7
TGTGCCACGACAGGGGCCCCTACAGATACGCAGTATTTT	CATTGAPTDTQYF	TRBV6-5	TRBD1	-	TRBJ2-3
TGCGCCAGCAGCCAAGATCACGCAACCTACGAGCAGTACTTC	CASSQDHATYEQYF	TRBV4-1	-	-	TRBJ2-7
TGCAGCGTCAAGCCAGGGGGGATGTTCCTGAACACTGAAGCTTTCTTT	CSVKPGGMFLNTEAFF	TRBV29-1	TRBD1	-	TRBJ1-1